The 21 T cell receptor beta chains in this list originate from one sample, sequenced in a study of vaccination and CD4 T cells after COVID-19. Indicated time point: late sampling 161 to 241 days after vaccination in a few convalescent patients. Each CDR3 protein is one row after TCRdb ran MiXCR on the PCR reads. The top ten hold about 5.3% of the sample, which has 30,000 to 40,000 distinct CDR3 sequences, around 35% seen once. The sample consisted of CD4+ T cells from blood, taken about 7 months after SARS-CoV-2 vaccination. The receptors originated from a human donor who had recovered from COVID-19.

The V gene is TRBV7-2, the J gene TRBJ2-2, with TRBD2 identical over 7 bases. From germline, CDR1 is SGHTA and CDR2 FQGNSA. The CDR3 contains 16 residues. V was clipped by 2 bases and J by 1 base; unmatched bases: 4. The CDR3: CASSLHASGNTGELFF. In nucleotides, the CDR3 is TGTGCCAGCAGCTTACACGCTAGCGGGAACACCGGGGAGCTGTTTTTT. The full variable domain, rest sourced from reference TRBV7-2 and TRBJ2-2, is GAGVSQSPSNKVTEKGKDVELRCDPISGHTALYWYRQSLGQGLEFLIYFQGNSAPDKSGLPSDRFSAERTGGSVSTLTIQRTQQEDSAVYLCASSLHASGNTGELFFGEGSRLTVL.

The chain recombines TRBV7-2 with TRBJ2-3, with a possible D match to TRBD2 (5 bases). Germline V gene lookup returns CDR1 SGHTA and CDR2 FQGNSA. Trimming stripped 4 bases from V and 0 bases from J, with 5 bases between. This CDR3 spans 13 amino acids. CDR3 residues: CASSWTSTDTQYF. The CDR3, as DNA: TGTGCCAGCAGCTGGACTAGCACAGATACGCAGTATTTT. Together with reference TRBV7-2 and TRBJ2-3, the CDR3 gives the full variable domain: GAGVSQSPSNKVTEKGKDVELRCDPISGHTALYWYRQSLGQGLEFLIYFQGNSAPDKSGLPSDRFSAERTGGSVSTLTIQRTQQEDSAVYLCASSWTSTDTQYFGPGTRLTVL.

In this sample, this clonotype turned up a few times. The rearrangement joins TRBV6-1 to TRBJ2-4; D is possibly TRBD2 (6 bases). V lost 7 bases, J lost 0 bases, and 16 bases lay in between. CDR1 MNHNS and CDR2 SASEGT come from the germline V gene. CDR3 length: 16 amino acids. As DNA, the CDR3 is TGTGCCAGCACCGACGAAGGGAGGTTAGCCAAAAACATTCAGTACTTC. Translated: CASTDEGRLAKNIQYF.

This clonotype has more than one count but fewer than ten. The V gene is TRBV20-1, the J gene TRBJ2-7, with D perhaps assigned TRBD1 or TRBD2 (5 bases each). Trimming took 5 bases from V and 4 from J, leaving 15 bases between them. CDR1 is DFQATT, CDR2 SNEGSKA, per germline (reference sequence). The CDR3 loop spans 13 amino acids. The CDR3 protein is CSAYRDGRYEQYF. In DNA form, the CDR3 reads TGCAGTGCTTACCGGGACGGCCGTTACGAGCAGTACTTC.

This clonotype came up once. This chain joins TRBV7-9 and TRBJ1-2; no firm D call. Deletions cut 3 bases from V and 4 bases from J, with 6 bases between. Germline lookup yields CDR1 SEHNR and CDR2 FQNEAQ (reference sequence). The CDR3 has 12 amino acids. CDR3 nucleotides: TGTGCCAGCAGCTTTGTCGCCTATGGCTACACCTTC. Protein: CASSFVAYGYTF.

There are a few counts of this clonotype. The CDR3 region is CASSPGHGGISNQPQHF. Here the CDR3 DNA reads TGTGCCAGCAGTCCGGGACATGGAGGAATTAGCAATCAGCCCCAGCATTTT. This chain uses TRBV2 with TRBJ1-5; a possible D gene is TRBD1 (6 bases). CDR1 and CDR2 from the germline V gene are SNHLY and FYNNEI. The V end was cut by 5 bases, the J end by 0 bases, with 17 bases between. The CDR3 extends over 17 amino acids.

This clonotype showed up just a few times. The V call is TRBV6-4, the J call TRBJ2-1; 7 bases match TRBD2. V lost 6 bases, J lost 6 bases, and 11 bases stayed unmatched. Germline V lookup: CDR1 MRHNA, CDR2 SNTAGT. The CDR3 consists of 15 residues. The CDR3 loop reads CASSELAGEGNEQFF. The CDR3 nucleotides are TGTGCCAGCAGCGAACTCGCGGGAGAGGGCAATGAGCAGTTCTTC.

The chain combines TRBV29-1 with TRBJ2-3; TRBD2 matches 7 bases. Unmatched junction bases numbered 4, after V lost 7 bases and J lost 0 bases. The germline CDR1 and CDR2 sequences are SQVTM and ANQGSEA. The CDR3 consists of 13 residues. In DNA form, the CDR3 reads TGCAGCGCGGTTAGCGGGAGCACAGATACGCAGTATTTT. Translating gives CSAVSGSTDTQYF.

This clonotype was picked up a small number of times. The rearrangement joins TRBV6-1 to TRBJ1-5; D is unresolved. This CDR3 contains 13 residues. V was clipped by 4 bases and J by 9 bases, with 13 bases between them. In germline, CDR1 is MNHNS, CDR2 SASEGT. The CDR3 coding sequence is TGTGCCAGCAGTGGCCGTCTGGTATTGCCCCAGCATTTT. Its translation: CASSGRLVLPQHF.

The V call is TRBV18, the J call TRBJ2-7; D gene unclear. The germline V and J ends were trimmed by 6 bases and 7 bases, with 22 bases remaining between them. The CDR3 extends over 15 amino acids. Germline CDR1 reads KGHSH; CDR2 reads LQKENI. The CDR3 region has the DNA TGTGCCAGCTCCTCTGATTATTCCCGGAAGGGTGAGCAGTACTTC. Amino acids: CASSSDYSRKGEQYF.

The rearrangement links TRBV19 to TRBJ1-5; 7 nucleotides agree with TRBD1. Per the germline V gene, CDR1 is LNHDA and CDR2 is SQIVND (reference sequence). J was trimmed by 0 bases and V by 7 bases; bases with no gene match: 9. CDR3 length: 16 residues. The CDR3 region is CASKTGTAYSNQPQHF. The CDR3 region has the DNA TGTGCCAGTAAAACCGGGACAGCTTATAGCAATCAGCCCCAGCATTTT. Complete variable domain (other parts from reference TRBV19 and TRBJ1-5): DGGITQSPKYLFRKEGQNVTLSCEQNLNHDAMYWYRQDPGQGLRLIYYSQIVNDFQKGDIAEGYSVSREKKESFPLTVTSAQKNPTAFYLCASKTGTAYSNQPQHFGDGTRLSIL.

J is TRBJ2-7 and V is TRBV12-3 or TRBV12-4; 8 positions match TRBD1. With 3 bases clipped from V and 4 bases from J, the junction kept 8 bases outside the gene matches. The CDR3 is made up of 15 amino acids. The chain's CDR3 is CASSFTTGAKYEQYF. CDR3 DNA: TGTGCCAGCAGTTTCACGACAGGGGCAAAATACGAGCAGTACTTC.

CDR3 sequence: CASSPTPSASSYNEQFF. DNA for the CDR3: TGTGCCAGCAGCCCCACCCCTAGCGCCAGCTCCTACAATGAGCAGTTCTTC. V and J are TRBV6-1 and TRBJ2-1; a weak D match, TRBD2 (6 bases). The CDR3 sequence is 17 residues long. V shed 6 bases and J shed 0 bases, with 18 bases lying between them. Germline V gene sequence: CDR1 MNHNS, CDR2 SASEGT.

This clonotype was recorded a few times. The V and J genes are TRBV19 and TRBJ1-5, with a tentative D call TRBD1 (5 bases). Deletions cut 2 bases from V and 7 bases from J, with 12 bases between. Per germline, CDR1 LNHDA and CDR2 SQIVND (reference sequence). This CDR3 spans 14 amino acids. This CDR3 reads CASSISAGPQPQHF. The CDR3 DNA follows: TGTGCCAGTAGTATATCGGCAGGGCCCCAGCCCCAGCATTTT.

The J gene is TRBJ2-1, the V gene TRBV12-3 or TRBV12-4; D unresolved. The CDR3 spans 11 residues. The V gene lost 5 bases and the J gene lost 5 bases, with 4 bases spanning the gap. The CDR3 here is CASSRNNEQFF. In DNA, the CDR3 is TGTGCCAGCAGTCGAAACAATGAGCAGTTCTTC.

The gene calls are TRBV7-2 and TRBJ2-2; possibly TRBD1 for D (6 bases). The CDR3 spans 14 residues. From germline, CDR1 is SGHTA and CDR2 FQGNSA. V lost 2 bases and J 4 bases, leaving 8 bases between the germline ends. CDR3 nucleotide sequence: TGTGCCAGCAGCTTACAGGGGCGCACCGGGGAGCTGTTTTTT. Protein: CASSLQGRTGELFF.

The chain recombines TRBV28 with TRBJ2-2; a possible D gene is TRBD1 (6 bases). V was clipped by 5 bases and J by 1 base, with 11 bases between them. CDR1 and CDR2 (germline): MDHEN, SYDVKM. This CDR3 comprises 15 residues. The CDR3 DNA is TGTGCCAGCAGTAACTACAGGGTGAACACCGGGGAGCTGTTTTTT. It specifies CASSNYRVNTGELFF.

CDR3 coding DNA: TGTGCCAGCAGTGAAGGAGTCTATGGCTACACCTTC. Its translation: CASSEGVYGYTF. The chain couples TRBV6-1 to TRBJ1-2; no definite D call. Deletions cut 1 base from V and 4 bases from J, with 4 bases between. There are 12 residues in the CDR3. Germline-derived CDR1 and CDR2 are MNHNS and SASEGT.

V is TRBV24-1 and J is TRBJ1-3; no reliable D call. The CDR3 loop spans 15 amino acids. Germline CDR1 reads KGHDR; CDR2 reads SFDVKD. V was cut by 2 bases and J by 0 bases, with 7 bases left in between. The CDR3 bases are TGTGCCACCAGTGATTACAGAGACTCTGGAAACACCATATATTTT. Protein: CATSDYRDSGNTIYF.

The chain couples TRBV2 to TRBJ1-2, with 8 bases lining up with TRBD1. The CDR3 length is 13 residues. The J segment lost 8 bases and the V segment lost 3 bases, leaving 5 bases of the junction unmatched. The germline V gene has CDR1 SNHLY and CDR2 FYNNEI. This CDR3 is CASSERQGIGYTF. CDR3 in DNA: TGTGCCAGCAGTGAGCGACAGGGGATAGGCTACACCTTC.

This clonotype has a handful of counts. This chain links TRBV20-1 with TRBJ1-5; the D gene is possibly TRBD1 (5 bases). This CDR3 region has 15 residues. Germline CDR1 is DFQATT and CDR2 is SNEGSKA (reference sequence). V was cut by 6 bases and J by 3 bases, with 18 bases left in between. The CDR3 protein is CSAPKEGRDNQPQHF. CDR3 coding DNA: TGCAGTGCCCCCAAGGAGGGCAGGGACAATCAGCCCCAGCATTTT.